These 10 T cell receptor beta chains originate from one sample sequenced in a study of blood T cell repertoires in COVID-19. Sequencing was performed with immunoSEQ multiplex PCR; in TCRdb, only in-frame clones are kept and a portion is missing. The sample holds 100,000 to 150,000 clones, approximately 85% seen once. Sequencing used peripheral blood. Receptors originate from a woman of 80 years or more with COVID-19, enrolled during active disease.

V gene TRBV4-1 combines with J gene TRBJ2-5; D gene ambiguous. Trimming removed 2 bases from V and 2 bases from J, with 9 bases in between. The CDR3 sequence is 14 residues long. Germline CDR1 MGHRA, CDR2 YSYEKL. The CDR3 loop is CASSQQLHQETQYF. Written as DNA, the CDR3 is TGCGCCAGCAGCCAACAACTACATCAAGAGACCCAGTACTTC.

This sequence joins TRBV19 and TRBJ2-7, with D possibly matching TRBD1 (5 bases). V lost 3 bases, J lost 0 bases, and 9 bases lay in between. CDR3 size: 14 residues. Germline CDR1 and CDR2: LNHDA and SQIVND (reference sequence). CDR3: CASSIVGPSYEQYF. Written as DNA, the CDR3 is TGTGCCAGTAGTATTGTGGGGCCCTCCTACGAGCAGTACTTC.

This clone came up a few times. The J gene is TRBJ1-2, the V gene TRBV6-2 or TRBV6-3; 7 positions agree with TRBD1. Germline lookup yields CDR1 MNHEY and CDR2 SVGEGT. This CDR3 is built from 18 residues. V gave up 2 bases and J gave up 3 bases; unmatched junction bases: 15. Here the CDR3 DNA reads TGTGCCAGCAGTTACATCTCGTGGGGACAGCAAGAGGACTATGGCTACACCTTC. Its translation is CASSYISWGQQEDYGYTF.

The chain uses TRBV9 and TRBJ1-1, with a tentative D call TRBD1 (5 bases). V lost 1 base to trimming and J lost 3 bases, with 7 bases between them. Germline lookup yields CDR1 SGDLS and CDR2 YYNGEE. The CDR3 contains 13 residues. CDR3 nucleotides: TGTGCCAGCAGCGTACGGGGGGACACTGAAGCTTTCTTT. It yields the protein CASSVRGDTEAFF.

The rearrangement joins TRBV19 to TRBJ2-1; possible D gene TRBD2, 5 bases. V dropped 5 bases and J dropped 7 bases, with 18 bases sitting between them. Germline V lookup: CDR1 LNHDA, CDR2 SQIVND (reference sequence). The CDR3 covers 15 residues. CDR3 DNA sequence: TGTGCCAGTAGTTCGGACGGAGGATTTCGGAATGAGCAGTTCTTC. This encodes CASSSDGGFRNEQFF.

This chain connects TRBV6-5 to TRBJ1-6; 7 bases match TRBD1. CDR1 and CDR2 (germline): MNHEY, SVGAGI. The CDR3 runs to 14 residues. The ends lost 7 bases at V and 10 bases at J; junction bases unmatched: 10. The CDR3: CASIGRGFRSPLHF. CDR3 bases: TGTGCCAGCATTGGCAGGGGGTTCCGGTCACCCCTCCACTTT.

The chain couples TRBV18 to TRBJ2-1, with D perhaps matching TRBD2 (6 bases). Germline V lookup: CDR1 KGHSH, CDR2 LQKENI. The CDR3 is 14 amino acids. V lost 6 bases to trimming and J lost 7 bases, with 16 bases between them. CDR3 coding DNA: TGTGCCAGCTCCCCCGGAGGGGTAGAAAATGAGCAGTTCTTC. This sequence encodes CASSPGGVENEQFF.

This chain uses TRBV7-3 with TRBJ2-5, with unresolved D. V was clipped by 0 bases and J by 1 base, with 6 bases between them. The CDR3 sequence is 14 residues long. Germline assignment: CDR1 SGHTA and CDR2 FQGTGA. CDR3 in amino acids: CASSLTGGQETQYF. Written as DNA, the CDR3 is TGTGCCAGCAGCTTAACAGGCGGCCAAGAGACCCAGTACTTC.

The chain couples TRBV27 to TRBJ1-2, with 11 bases matching TRBD1. Germline-derived CDR1 and CDR2 are MNHEY and SMNVEV (reference sequence). This CDR3 spans 12 amino acids. V was pared by 5 bases and J by 8 bases, with 1 base of the junction left unmatched. The CDR3 DNA follows: TGTGCCAGCAGTCGGACAGGGGGCGGCTACACCTTC. Translation: CASSRTGGGYTF.

V is TRBV6-6 and J is TRBJ1-1; D gene uncertain. This CDR3 contains 15 residues. Germline V gives CDR1 MNHNY, CDR2 SVGAGI (reference sequence). Deletions cut 2 bases from V and 4 bases from J, with 14 bases between. The CDR3 is CASSYGMGGGTEAFF. In nucleotides, the CDR3 is TGTGCCAGCAGTTACGGTATGGGAGGTGGCACTGAAGCTTTCTTT.